These 13 T cell receptor beta chains were all obtained from the same sample, sequenced in a study of T cell responses to AZD1222 COVID-19 vaccine. TCRdb's table, derived via immunoSEQ multiplex PCR, lists solely in-frame clones and lacks some. Altogether about 83,000 clones are present, approximately 87% being singletons, with the ten largest covering roughly 5.1%. This specimen consisted of peripheral blood, obtained on day 0 of MenACWY control vaccination. The receptor source for this set is an adult in good health.

This clone was detected once. The gene calls are TRBV5-1 and TRBJ2-5, with D possibly TRBD1 on 5 matching bases. CDR1 is SGHRS and CDR2 is YFSETQ in the germline V gene. V was trimmed by 6 bases and J by 5 bases, leaving 17 bases between them. The CDR3 is 14 amino acids. DNA of the CDR3: TGCGCCAGCAAACAGGATGGTTCAGGGGAGACCCAGTACTTC. Amino acid sequence: CASKQDGSGETQYF.

The rearrangement joins TRBV19 to TRBJ2-7; 10 bases map to TRBD2. Per germline, CDR1 LNHDA and CDR2 SQIVND (reference sequence). After removal of 3 bases from V and 3 bases from J, the junction contained 5 bases not matched to a gene. The CDR3 is 15 amino acids. The chain's CDR3 is CASSIPSGSVYEQYF. For the CDR3, the DNA is TGTGCCAGTAGTATCCCTAGCGGGAGTGTCTACGAGCAGTACTTC.

The CDR3, as DNA: TGTGCCATCAGTGAAACGAACGGGAGGGCCGTGGCCCAGTACTTC. It codes for CAISETNGRAVAQYF. The rearrangement links TRBV10-3 to TRBJ2-5, with 8 bases aligning to TRBD2. The J segment lost 9 bases and the V segment lost 3 bases, leaving 12 bases of the junction unmatched. CDR3 size: 15 residues. Germline loops: CDR1 ENHRY, CDR2 SYGVKD.

The J gene is TRBJ1-1, the V gene TRBV7-2; D remains ambiguous. The CDR3 totals 13 residues. CDR1 and CDR2 (germline): SGHTA, FQGNSA. V lost 4 bases and J lost 9, with 15 bases in between. Written as DNA, the CDR3 is TGTGCCAGCAGCTCCACTCGGCAGTTCCAAGCTTTCTTT. Encoded protein: CASSSTRQFQAFF. The full variable domain, in which reference TRBV7-2 and TRBJ1-1 provide the parts outside the CDR3, is GAGVSQSPSNKVTEKGKDVELRCDPISGHTALYWYRQSLGQGLEFLIYFQGNSAPDKSGLPSDRFSAERTGGSVSTLTIQRTQQEDSAVYLCASSSTRQFQAFFGQGTRLTVV.

The CDR3 nucleotides read TGTGCCACCTCACAGGGGTGGACTGGAAACACCATATATTTT. Amino acid sequence: CATSQGWTGNTIYF. The V call is TRBV3-1 (or the pseudogene TRBV3-2), the J call TRBJ1-3; TRBD1 agrees at 7 bases. This CDR3 spans 14 amino acids. The germline gives CDR1 LGHDT, CDR2 YNNKEL (reference sequence). Trimming took 10 bases from V and 2 from J; bases not matched to a gene: 8.

This chain uses TRBV27 with TRBJ1-1; no reliable D call. The length of the CDR3 is 15 residues. CDR1 MNHEY and CDR2 SMNVEV come from the germline V gene (reference sequence). V was cut by 3 bases and J by 6 bases, with 17 bases left in between. DNA for the CDR3: TGTGCCAGCAGTTTTGCGGGCGTCCGTGGGGCTGAAGCTTTCTTT. This encodes CASSFAGVRGAEAFF.

This clone was seen only once. The V call is TRBV10-3, the J call TRBJ1-5; D remains ambiguous. In germline, CDR1 is ENHRY, CDR2 SYGVKD. The CDR3 length is 13 residues. Trimming took 9 bases from V and 0 from J, leaving 9 bases between them. This CDR3 reads CAIRQDSNQPQHF. CDR3 sequence (DNA): TGTGCCATACGGCAGGATAGCAATCAGCCCCAGCATTTT.

The J gene is TRBJ2-2, the V gene TRBV18; D is perhaps TRBD2 (5 bases). The CDR3 is 18 residues long. V was cut by 1 base and J by 0 bases, with 15 bases left in between. Germline V gives CDR1 KGHSH, CDR2 LQKENI. The CDR3 loop reads CASSPQVMRVANTGELFF. The CDR3 DNA reads TGTGCCAGCTCACCACAGGTTATGCGGGTTGCGAACACCGGGGAGCTGTTTTTT.

This sequence joins TRBV6-2 or TRBV6-3 and TRBJ2-7; TRBD2 might be the D (6 bases). Per germline, CDR1 MNHEY and CDR2 SVGEGT. The germline V and J ends were trimmed by 4 bases and 6 bases, with 13 bases remaining between them. CDR3 length: 13 residues. The CDR3 region has the DNA TGTGCCAGCAGTTTACCAGGGACTCGCGAGCAGTACTTC. Translated: CASSLPGTREQYF.

This rearrangement joins TRBV3-1 (or the pseudogene TRBV3-2) to TRBJ1-3; D ambiguous. The germline CDR1 and CDR2 sequences are LGHDT and YNNKEL (reference sequence). The CDR3 has 14 amino acids. V was trimmed by 1 base and J by 4 bases, leaving 8 bases between them. CDR3 bases: TGTGCCAGCAGCCAAGTGCACAGAGGAAACACCATATATTTT. Amino acids: CASSQVHRGNTIYF.

This rearrangement joins TRBV7-8 to TRBJ2-7; D possibly corresponds to TRBD2 (5 bases). The CDR3 consists of 14 residues. V was cut by 5 bases and J by 6 bases, with 17 bases left in between. CDR1 is SGHVS and CDR2 is FQNEAQ in the germline V gene. In DNA form, the CDR3 reads TGTGCCAGCAGCCCCCGGGCGGGTTTCAGCGAGCAGTACTTC. This sequence encodes CASSPRAGFSEQYF.

The CDR3 DNA reads as TGTGCCAGCAGCAACCTACAGGGTGACTCTGGAAACACCATATATTTT. Residues: CASSNLQGDSGNTIYF. The chain couples TRBV28 to TRBJ1-3, with D possibly matching TRBD1 (6 bases). The germline V gene has CDR1 MDHEN and CDR2 SYDVKM. The V gene lost 6 bases and the J gene lost 0 bases, with 15 bases spanning the gap. The CDR3 runs to 16 residues.

The chain uses TRBV5-1 and TRBJ2-3; 12 bases fit TRBD2. CDR3 length: 19 amino acids. Losses at the gene ends were 0 bases for V and 2 bases for J; bases not matched to a gene: 10. CDR1 is SGHRS and CDR2 is YFSETQ in the germline V gene. The CDR3 sequence: CASSLEGLAGGPYTDTQYF. The CDR3 DNA reads TGCGCCAGCAGCTTGGAGGGGCTAGCGGGAGGGCCCTACACAGATACGCAGTATTTT.